These 8 T cell receptor beta chains originate from one sample sequenced in a study of blood T cell repertoires in COVID-19. Produced via immunoSEQ multiplex PCR; TCRdb's table is partial and in-frame only. The table includes some 230,000 clones, roughly 80% detected once. Sequenced: peripheral blood. The source is an elderly woman with COVID-19, enrolled during active disease.

This clone was detected a few times. The chain uses TRBV28 and TRBJ1-5; 9 nucleotides match TRBD1. Germline trimming cut 6 bases from V and 5 bases from J; bases unmatched to any gene: 8. Germline V gives CDR1 MDHEN, CDR2 SYDVKM. The CDR3 runs 15 residues. The CDR3 spells CASRSGQGRDQPQHF. CDR3 DNA sequence: TGTGCCAGCAGGTCGGGACAGGGCCGGGATCAGCCCCAGCATTTT.

In its sample, this clone was seen a few times. This chain joins TRBV28 and TRBJ1-3, with 7 bases that match TRBD1. Losses at the gene ends were 7 bases for V and 0 bases for J; bases not matched to a gene: 9. Per germline, CDR1 MDHEN and CDR2 SYDVKM. The CDR3 has 16 residues. The DNA of the CDR3 is TGTGCCAGCAAAACAGGGGCGATCTCCTCTGGAAACACCATATATTTT. Encoded protein: CASKTGAISSGNTIYF.

The rearrangement joins TRBV6-4 to TRBJ1-1; tentatively, D is TRBD1 (6 bases). Germline CDR1 and CDR2: MRHNA and SNTAGT. This CDR3 contains 15 residues. The V end lost 0 bases, the J end lost 10 bases, and 18 bases lay between the germline ends. CDR3 amino acids: CASSDSSFRGFAAFF. CDR3 DNA sequence: TGTGCCAGCAGTGACTCCTCTTTTAGGGGGTTTGCAGCTTTCTTT.

The chain uses TRBV5-1 and TRBJ1-1, with 7 bases aligning to TRBD1. The CDR3 runs 16 residues. The V and J ends lost 1 base and 12 bases, in that order; junction bases with no gene match: 18. CDR1 and CDR2 (germline): SGHRS, YFSETQ. CDR3 in amino acids: CASSLFPGEGQRVPFF. The CDR3 bases are TGCGCCAGCAGCTTGTTCCCGGGTGAGGGACAGAGGGTACCTTTCTTT.

This clone has more than one count but fewer than ten. This chain links TRBV10-3 with TRBJ2-7, with D perhaps matching TRBD1 (7 bases). Looked up from germline, CDR1 is ENHRY and CDR2 is SYGVKD. Trimming took 2 bases from V and 3 from J, leaving 14 bases between them. The CDR3 has 15 residues. CDR3 nucleotide sequence: TGTGCCATCAGTGAGCCCAGGGGGGACCACTACGAGCAGTACTTC. This sequence encodes CAISEPRGDHYEQYF.

This chain joins TRBV9 and TRBJ1-2; TRBD1 agrees at 7 bases. The V and J ends lost 4 bases and 5 bases, in that order; junction bases with no gene match: 8. CDR3 length equals 14 residues. The germline V gene encodes CDR1 SGDLS and CDR2 YYNGEE. In nucleotides, the CDR3 is TGTGCCAGCAGCAAACGACAGGGATGGTATGGCTACACCTTC. Protein sequence: CASSKRQGWYGYTF. The full variable domain, rest sourced from reference TRBV9 and TRBJ1-2, is DSGVTQTPKHLITATGQRVTLRCSPRSGDLSVYWYQQSLDQGLQFLIQYYNGEERAKGNILERFSAQQFPDLHSELNLSSLELGDSALYFCASSKRQGWYGYTFGSGTRLTVV.

The genes are TRBV4-3 and TRBJ1-4, with D possibly being TRBD1 (6 bases). The CDR3 has 15 amino acids. Trimming left V 4 bases short and J 3 bases short, with 12 bases between. Per the germline V gene, CDR1 is LGHNA and CDR2 is YSLEER. The CDR3 sequence: CASSPWTDSNEKLFF. Here the CDR3 DNA reads TGCGCCAGCAGCCCCTGGACAGATTCTAATGAAAAACTGTTTTTT.

The rearrangement uses TRBV27 and TRBJ1-3; D gene uncertain. The CDR3 totals 13 residues. CDR1 and CDR2 (germline): MNHEY, SMNVEV (reference sequence). Trimming took 1 base from V and 2 from J, leaving 3 bases between them. CDR3 sequence: CASSLFAGNTIYF. Here the CDR3 DNA reads TGTGCCAGCAGTTTATTCGCTGGAAACACCATATATTTT.